This T cell receptor beta chain was recorded in a study of T cell responses to AZD1222 COVID-19 vaccine. At the level of the study: Second-dose recipients at about 4 or about 12 weeks were treated as one pooled group. General study points: Close to half of spike-specific TCRs reportedly recognize unmutated variant regions. Repertoires were sampled only after the peak T cell response.

The repertoire was sequenced with immunoSEQ multiplex PCR; TCRdb's copy has only in-frame clones and lacks some. The data show roughly 150,000 clones, about 90% seen once. Note on this clone: Antigen: not known.

The material sequenced was peripheral blood, taken on day 0 of AZD1222 vaccination. The TCR was taken from an adult in good health.

CDR3 sequence (DNA): TGTGCCAGCCCAGAACGGGGGCTTGACACTGAAGCTTTCTTT. It is translated as CASPERGLDTEAFF. The rearrangement joins TRBV6-5 to TRBJ1-1, with D possibly TRBD1 on 6 matching bases. Germline V gene lookup returns CDR1 MNHEY and CDR2 SVGAGI. The CDR3 has 14 amino acids. Trimming cost V 8 bases and J 3 bases, with 16 bases left between them.